These 10 T cell receptor beta chains share one sample of origin, sequenced in a study of CD8+ T cells in alopecia areata. Described treatment: oral pan-JAK inhibitor, 5-10 mg twice daily. Following RNA extraction, reverse transcription yielded cDNA that acted as the sequencing template. Sequencing used immunoSEQ multiplex PCR; TCRdb keeps in-frame clones, though not all of them. This table has 150,000 to 200,000 clones, roughly 60% appearing once. The input for sequencing was CD4+ T cells sorted from blood, taken at approximately week 49, from a patient treated with tofacitinib. These receptors all come from a human donor with alopecia areata.

The chain has TRBV29-1 and TRBJ1-2; D unclear. Germline V gene lookup returns CDR1 SQVTM and CDR2 ANQGSEA. V was shortened by 4 bases and J by 3 bases, with 9 bases between the two germline ends. The CDR3 runs 12 residues. CDR3 sequence (DNA): TGCAGCGTTGTCCTGACGGACTATGGCTACACCTTC. Protein product: CSVVLTDYGYTF.

V and J are TRBV29-1 and TRBJ1-2; D is perhaps TRBD1 (5 bases). Trimming removed 6 bases from V and 7 bases from J, with 15 bases in between. Germline CDR1 is SQVTM and CDR2 is ANQGSEA. This CDR3 region has 12 residues. As DNA, the CDR3 is TGCAGCGTCAAGGGGCTCATAGGTGGCTACACCTTC. It yields the protein CSVKGLIGGYTF.

In this sample, this clone turned up a few times. At the DNA level, this CDR3 is encoded by other sequences in the same sample as well. CDR3 sequence reads: CSVAQGAGETQYF. The DNA for the CDR3 is TGCAGCGTTGCTCAGGGGGCAGGAGAGACCCAGTACTTC. The gene calls are TRBV29-1 and TRBJ2-5; 8 bases match TRBD1. CDR1 and CDR2 from the germline V gene are SQVTM and ANQGSEA. The CDR3 contains 13 residues. The J segment lost 4 bases and the V segment lost 4 bases, leaving 5 bases of the junction unmatched.

The CDR3 sequence is CASSQTSGASETQYF. The CDR3 nucleotides read TGTGCCAGCAGCCAGACTAGCGGGGCTTCAGAGACCCAGTACTTC. J is TRBJ2-5 and V is TRBV7-2; 11 bases map to TRBD2. CDR3 length equals 15 residues. V was pared by 5 bases and J by 4 bases, with 6 bases of the junction left unmatched. Germline lookup yields CDR1 SGHTA and CDR2 FQGNSA.

The chain employs TRBV5-6 and TRBJ1-5; D uncertain. V was cut by 4 bases and J by 5 bases, with 13 bases left in between. In germline, CDR1 is SGHDT, CDR2 YYEEEE. There are 14 residues in the CDR3. The CDR3 region has the DNA TGTGCCAGCAGCGCAGGACGTACACATCAGCCCCAGCATTTT. The encoded protein is CASSAGRTHQPQHF.

The chain carries TRBV9 and TRBJ2-7; TRBD1 might be the D (6 bases). The CDR3 loop spans 14 amino acids. CDR1 and CDR2 (germline): SGDLS, YYNGEE. Trimming stripped 4 bases from V and 5 bases from J, with 16 bases between. The CDR3 nucleotides are TGTGCCAGCAGCATAGGAACAGGGCTCGACGAGCAGTACTTC. Protein sequence: CASSIGTGLDEQYF.

The chain joins TRBV6-1 to TRBJ1-5, with D unclear. CDR1 and CDR2 (germline): MNHNS, SASEGT. Trimming took 6 bases from V and 2 from J, leaving 14 bases between them. The CDR3 spans 15 residues. The CDR3 protein is CASRGRVRGNQPQHF. The CDR3 bases are TGTGCCAGCAGAGGAAGGGTGAGGGGCAATCAGCCCCAGCATTTT.

This clone appeared a few times. J is TRBJ2-3 and V is TRBV30; 8 bases line up with TRBD2. Germline trimming cut 6 bases from V and 0 bases from J; bases unmatched to any gene: 5. The CDR3 length is 14 residues. Germline V gene lookup returns CDR1 GTSNPN and CDR2 SVGIG (reference sequence). The CDR3 is CACLPSGSTDTQYF. The DNA of the CDR3 is TGTGCCTGCCTACCTAGCGGGAGCACAGATACGCAGTATTTT.

The rearrangement uses TRBV9 and TRBJ2-3; no definite D call. From germline, CDR1 is SGDLS and CDR2 YYNGEE. This CDR3 has 15 residues. The germline V and J ends were trimmed by 4 bases and 3 bases, with 15 bases remaining between them. CDR3 sequence (DNA): TGTGCCAGCAGCTCATCCATTAGAGGAACAGATACGCAGTATTTT. As protein: CASSSSIRGTDTQYF. Full variable domain (remainder filled in from reference TRBV9 and TRBJ2-3): DSGVTQTPKHLITATGQRVTLRCSPRSGDLSVYWYQQSLDQGLQFLIQYYNGEERAKGNILERFSAQQFPDLHSELNLSSLELGDSALYFCASSSSIRGTDTQYFGPGTRLTVL.

V usage is TRBV7-8 and J usage is TRBJ1-1, with D perhaps matching TRBD1 (6 bases). The germline V gene encodes CDR1 SGHVS and CDR2 FQNEAQ. The V end was cut by 6 bases, the J end by 4 bases, with 12 bases between. CDR3 length: 13 residues. Here the CDR3 DNA reads TGTGCCAGCAGAACAGGGTGGGTCACTGAAGCTTTCTTT. Translated, it gives CASRTGWVTEAFF.